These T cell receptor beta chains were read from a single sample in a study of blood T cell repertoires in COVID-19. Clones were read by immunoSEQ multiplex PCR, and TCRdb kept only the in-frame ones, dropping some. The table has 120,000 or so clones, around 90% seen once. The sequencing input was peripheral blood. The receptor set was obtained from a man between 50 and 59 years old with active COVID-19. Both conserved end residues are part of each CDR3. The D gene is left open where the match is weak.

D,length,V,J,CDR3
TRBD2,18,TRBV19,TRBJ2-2,CASSEGLAGGTYPGELFF
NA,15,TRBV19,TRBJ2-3,CASSIGGLSTDTQYF
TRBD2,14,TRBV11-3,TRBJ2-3,CASSTSGTTDTQYF
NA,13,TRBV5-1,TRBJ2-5,CASSRVALPTQYF
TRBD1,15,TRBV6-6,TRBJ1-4,CASSYGTGGGEKLFF
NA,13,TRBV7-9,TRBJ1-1,CASSLLMNTEAFF
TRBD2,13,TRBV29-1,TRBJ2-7,CSTLAGSSGEQYF
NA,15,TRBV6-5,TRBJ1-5,CASSYSRGTNQPQHF
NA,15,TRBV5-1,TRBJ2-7,CASSFLPQGSYEQYF
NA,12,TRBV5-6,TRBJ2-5,CASSLRGETQYF
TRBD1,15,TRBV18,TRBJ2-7,CASSQGAGTYYEQYF
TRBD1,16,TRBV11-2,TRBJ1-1,CASSLEPGTGATEAFF
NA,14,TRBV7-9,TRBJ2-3,CASSFGGGGNTQYF
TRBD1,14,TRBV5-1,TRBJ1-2,CASSVGQGPLGYTF
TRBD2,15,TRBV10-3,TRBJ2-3,CAISAPGLAVDTQYF
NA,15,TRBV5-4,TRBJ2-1,CASSTRLASSAEQFF
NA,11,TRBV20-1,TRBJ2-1,CSASTGNEQFF
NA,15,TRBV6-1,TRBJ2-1,CASSEQGVSYNEQFF
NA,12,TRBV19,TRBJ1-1,CASSSRVTEAFF
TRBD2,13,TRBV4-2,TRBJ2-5,CASSQDLLADQYF
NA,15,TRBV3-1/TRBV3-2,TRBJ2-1,CASSQDGQGGDEQFF
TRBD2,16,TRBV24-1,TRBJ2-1,CATSDLTREGYNEQFF
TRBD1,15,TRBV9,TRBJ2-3,CASSAHHTGADTQYF
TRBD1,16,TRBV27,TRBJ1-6,CASSFSGTGSRSPLHF
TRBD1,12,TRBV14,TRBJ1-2,CASSRQGQGATF
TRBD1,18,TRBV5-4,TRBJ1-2,CASSLAYERTGKPYGYTF
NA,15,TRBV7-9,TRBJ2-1,CASSPGIGSVNEQFF
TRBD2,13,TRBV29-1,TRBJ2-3,CSVGGGSTDTQYF
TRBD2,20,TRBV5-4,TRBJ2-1,CASSFRTSGSPLGVYNEQFF
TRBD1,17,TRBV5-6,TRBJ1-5,CASSLSSNRGSNQPQHF
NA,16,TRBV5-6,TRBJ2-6,CASSSLVWSGANVLTF
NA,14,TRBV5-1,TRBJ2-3,CASSDPQSTDTQYF
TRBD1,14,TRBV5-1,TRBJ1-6,CASSFGTEASPLHF
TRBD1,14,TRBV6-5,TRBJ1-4,CASRSTGVGEKLFF
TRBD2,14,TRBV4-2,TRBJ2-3,CASRAGGGSDTQYF